Only a few counts were recorded for the clone carrying this TCR beta chain. Its specificity is unknown. The patients all showed relapse after autologous stem cell transplantation, while their brentuximab vedotin exposure varied. The data belong to a study of PD-1 blockade in classical Hodgkin lymphoma. Study overall: Every 2 weeks, patients got 3 mg/kg intravenous nivolumab.

CDR1 LGHNA and CDR2 YSLEER come from the germline V gene. This CDR3 is built from 18 residues. Trimming cost V 1 base and J 0 bases; bases outside gene matches: 6. General study results and limits: Why the repertoires differ is still unclear, perhaps disease activity or prior therapy. A reduction in baseline TCR diversity was reportedly seen in newly diagnosed patients relative to healthy donors.

The repertoire was sequenced with immunoSEQ multiplex PCR; TCRdb's copy has only in-frame clones and lacks some. The sample yields some 24,000 clones, about 80% seen once. This receptor was identified in a human donor with classical Hodgkin lymphoma. This sample comprised peripheral blood mononuclear cells (PBMCs), obtained at baseline. The J gene is TRBJ2-1, the V gene TRBV4-3; 10 bases fit TRBD2. The CDR3 protein is CASSQVSGGAFSYNEQFF. In DNA, the CDR3 is TGCGCCAGCAGCCAAGTGAGCGGGGGGGCATTCTCCTACAATGAGCAGTTCTTC.